One sample yielded the 6 T cell receptor beta chains listed below, sequenced in a study of CD8 T cells in ankylosing spondylitis (dated by TCRdb to 2017 to 2019). The library was made by 5' RACE. The sequencer was an Illumina HiSeq 2500. The raw public reads went through TCRdb reprocessing: fastp at Q25, MiXCR clone calling, in-frame beta chains kept. Rows are unified per CDR3 protein, each entry keeping the most common DNA and genes. A total of under 150,000 distinct CDR3 sequences appear in this sample, about an eighth of them only once. The top ten clonotypes cover around 4.1% of the sample. Sequencing was performed on blood, either unsorted or a sorted T cell fraction (not recorded which). These receptors came from a female donor with ankylosing spondylitis or in good health (not recorded which).

This chain links TRBV7-9 with TRBJ2-1; D ambiguous. This CDR3 region has 14 residues. Per germline, CDR1 SEHNR and CDR2 FQNEAQ (reference sequence). The V end lost 1 base, the J end lost 4 bases, and 8 bases lay between the germline ends. CDR3: CASSLDVTYNEQFF. The CDR3 nucleotides are TGTGCCAGCAGCTTAGATGTAACTTACAATGAGCAGTTCTTC.

This clonotype was found many times. The chain couples TRBV5-1 to TRBJ1-5, with a possible D match to TRBD1 (5 bases). Germline assignment: CDR1 SGHRS and CDR2 YFSETQ. The CDR3 has 15 residues. Trimming removed 0 bases from V and 0 bases from J, with 7 bases in between. CDR3 coding DNA: TGCGCCAGCAGCTTGGTAGGGGATAGCAATCAGCCCCAGCATTTT. It encodes CASSLVGDSNQPQHF.

This clonotype appeared many times. The rearrangement links TRBV7-2 to TRBJ2-2, with D maybe TRBD2 (6 bases). CDR1 and CDR2 (germline): SGHTA, FQGNSA. This CDR3 contains 15 residues. The ends were cut back, 1 base at V and 2 bases at J, with 8 bases in the middle. CDR3 protein: CASSLVAVNTGELFF. In DNA form, the CDR3 reads TGTGCCAGCAGCTTAGTAGCGGTAAACACCGGGGAGCTGTTTTTT.

With regard to this clonotype: This could be a read error, since a much larger clone is one nucleotide away. The chain uses TRBV4-2 and TRBJ2-7; D gene unclear. The CDR3 totals 13 residues. Germline V lookup: CDR1 LGHNA, CDR2 YNFKEQ. CDR3 in DNA: TGTGCCAGCAACCAAGACCCCGGCTACGAGCAGTACTTC. This codes for CASNQDPGYEQYF.

The table lists this clonotype with many counts. V usage is TRBV19 and J usage is TRBJ2-7, with 13 nucleotides matching TRBD2. The CDR3 covers 16 residues. Germline lookup yields CDR1 LNHDA and CDR2 SQIVND (reference sequence). V dropped 4 bases and J dropped 4; count of bases not matched to a gene: 7. The CDR3 here is CASSRGGLAGVYEQYF. Here the CDR3 DNA reads TGTGCCAGTAGTAGGGGAGGACTAGCGGGAGTGTACGAGCAGTACTTC.

The V call is TRBV18, the J call TRBJ1-2; a possible D gene is TRBD1 (5 bases). This CDR3 is 14 amino acids long. V lost 5 bases to trimming and J lost 8 bases, with 18 bases between them. Per the germline V gene, CDR1 is KGHSH and CDR2 is LQKENI. CDR3 sequence: CASSTGTDPRGYTF. The CDR3 DNA is TGTGCCAGCTCAACCGGGACGGATCCTAGGGGCTACACCTTC.